The rows below give T cell receptor beta chains drawn from one sample of a study of regulatory T cells in long-lasting Graves disease. TCRdb reanalysed the multiplex PCR reads using MiXCR and keeps one entry per CDR3 protein. Found here are 400,000 to 450,000 distinct CDR3 sequences, 15% of them singletons; the top ten hold 16%. A further study also used this sample, focusing on T cells in Graves' hyperthyroidism and ophthalmopathy.

Sequences were derived from peripheral blood mononuclear cells (PBMCs), sampled at new diagnosis, from a patient treated with antithyroid drugs. These TCRs come from a woman under 40 with Graves disease. Both conserved end residues are part of each CDR3. The D gene is left open where the match is weak. Where a row states a size, it is once, few, many or the class of an expanded clone; other rows omit it.

d_gene | j_gene | v_gene | abundance | CDR3nt | CDR3aa
TRBD2 | TRBJ2-5 | TRBV7-6 | many | TGTGCCAGCAGCCGTCCTTACGGGGGGGAGACCCAGTACTTC | CASSRPYGGETQYF
- | TRBJ2-5 | TRBV27 | many | TGTGCCAGCAGCCATAAAGAGACCCAGTACTTC | CASSHKETQYF
TRBD2 | TRBJ2-7 | TRBV29-1 | - | TGCAGCGCAGCCCTAGCGGGAGTCACCTACGAGCAGTACTTC | CSAALAGVTYEQYF
- | TRBJ1-2 | TRBV29-1 | few | TGCAGCGTTTTAAGACACGAGAACTATGGCTACACCTTC | CSVLRHENYGYTF
- | TRBJ1-3 | TRBV6-2/TRBV6-3 | - | TGTGCCAGCAGTCTGACCGGTACAGGGATCTCTGGAAACACCATATATTTT | CASSLTGTGISGNTIYF
TRBD1 | TRBJ1-4 | TRBV9 | - | TGTGCCAGCAGCGCCTGGGACACCAGGGGGGAAAAACTGTTTTTT | CASSAWDTRGEKLFF
- | TRBJ1-1 | TRBV5-5 | many | TGTGCCAGCGCTCTACTAGGGCGGGTTGAAGCTTTCTTT | CASALLGRVEAFF
TRBD2 | TRBJ2-1 | TRBV6-2/TRBV6-3 | - | TGTGCCAGCAGGCATCGGACTAGCGGGTCCAATGAGCAGTTCTTC | CASRHRTSGSNEQFF
TRBD1 | TRBJ2-1 | TRBV28 | many | TGTGCCAGCAGCCTCGGTGGGACAGGGGGCCGGAATGAGCAGTTCTTC | CASSLGGTGGRNEQFF
TRBD2 | TRBJ2-7 | TRBV10-3 | many | TGTGCCATCAGTGAGTCCCCTAGCGGGTTCTACGAGCAGTACTTC | CAISESPSGFYEQYF
- | TRBJ1-6 | TRBV19 | - | TGTGCCAGTAGTATCGAGGGCGGGGATAATTCACCCCTCCACTTT | CASSIEGGDNSPLHF
- | TRBJ2-7 | TRBV27 | - | TGTGCCAGCAGTTTATCGTCAAATGGGGGCGCGATCAGGCAGTACTTC | CASSLSSNGGAIRQYF
TRBD2 | TRBJ2-1 | TRBV14 | many | TGTGCCAGCAGCCAAGGGCTAGCGGGAGCCTGGATCGAGCAGTTCTTC | CASSQGLAGAWIEQFF
TRBD1 | TRBJ2-3 | TRBV6-1 | - | TGTGCCAGCAGTAAGGCCGGGACAGGGGTAGATACGCAGTATTTT | CASSKAGTGVDTQYF
- | TRBJ2-5 | TRBV27 | few | TGTGCCAGCAGTTTAAGGTGGGGGAGAGAGACCCAGTACTTC | CASSLRWGRETQYF
- | TRBJ1-5 | TRBV12-3/TRBV12-4 | many | TGTGCCAGCACCTTTAATGATCAGCCCCAGCATTTT | CASTFNDQPQHF
- | TRBJ2-1 | TRBV7-8 | many | TGTGCCAGCAGCTTAGCGGGAGGCCCCGACGATGAGCAGTTCTTC | CASSLAGGPDDEQFF
TRBD1 | TRBJ1-4 | TRBV27 | many | TGTGCCAGCAGCTCGCTGGGACAGGGTGGCGAAAAACTGTTTTTT | CASSSLGQGGEKLFF
- | TRBJ2-1 | TRBV25-1 | few | TGTGCCAGCAGTGCTCTTAGGGGCTCCCGCTCCTACAATGAGCAGTTCTTC | CASSALRGSRSYNEQFF
- | TRBJ2-1 | TRBV19 | - | TGTGCCACCGAGTGGGAGAGCTTGACCTACAATGAGCAGTTCTTC | CATEWESLTYNEQFF
TRBD2 | TRBJ2-5 | TRBV6-5 | - | TGTGCCAGCAGTTTAATAGATACAAGAGCGGGGGCCCAGTACTTC | CASSLIDTRAGAQYF
TRBD2 | TRBJ2-3 | TRBV12-3/TRBV12-4 | many | TGTGCCAGCAGTTTTTATCTAGCGGGAACAGATACGCAGTATTTT | CASSFYLAGTDTQYF
- | TRBJ2-2 | TRBV11-2 | many | TGTGCCAGCAGCTTACAGCTTCAGAACACCGGGGAGCTGTTTTTT | CASSLQLQNTGELFF
- | TRBJ1-1 | TRBV7-9 | many | TGTGCCAGCAGCCCCAGGCTGGGGCGCGGGAACACTGAAGCTTTCTTT | CASSPRLGRGNTEAFF
- | TRBJ2-7 | TRBV3-1 | many | TGTGCCAGCAGCCCGCATGAGGGTAGCTACGAGCAGTACTTC | CASSPHEGSYEQYF
TRBD1 | TRBJ1-1 | TRBV25-1 | many | TGTGCCAGCGGGGACAGGGGGCCCGCTGAAGCTTTCTTT | CASGDRGPAEAFF
- | TRBJ1-2 | TRBV9 | few | TGTGCCAGCAGCGTAGGGGGAAGGGATGGCTACACCTTC | CASSVGGRDGYTF
TRBD2 | TRBJ2-7 | TRBV20-1 | many | TGCAGTGCCCGGCCCACTAGCGCAACCTACGAGCAGTACTTC | CSARPTSATYEQYF
- | TRBJ2-2 | TRBV29-1 | - | TGCAGCGGTGCAAGGATCCCCGGCGGGGAGCTGTTTTTT | CSGARIPGGELFF